This TCR beta chain was captured in a study of blood T cells in healthy people across ages. General study points: Relative to aged donors, long-lived donors carried more naive CD4+ cells and displayed higher diversity. Strong correlation existed between TCR beta diversity and naive T cell percentage. Diversity estimates from one million T cells were considered underestimates.

In regard to this clonotype: The target antigen is unknown.

For the second PCR, which ran for roughly 7 to 11 cycles, a sample-barcoded 5' primer and a J-beta primer mix were used. Tags on each cDNA molecule came from a template-switch adaptor with 12 random nucleotides. TCRdb passed the 5' RACE reads through MiXCR, listing each CDR3 protein once. The data show hundreds of thousands of distinct CDR3 sequences, with 45% to 65% seen just once and around 37% held by the top ten. CDR3 length: 14 residues. J gave up 5 bases and V 0 bases, and 1 base lay outside the gene matches. Germline CDR1 reads SGHRS; CDR2 reads YFSETQ. The genes are TRBV5-1 and TRBJ2-5; 10 bases are shared with TRBD1. Sequencing used blood. This TCR was recovered from a man in his sixties in good health. CDR3 nucleotide sequence: TGCGCCAGCAGCTTGGTGGACAGGGGGGAGACCCAGTACTTC. Its protein product is CASSLVDRGETQYF.